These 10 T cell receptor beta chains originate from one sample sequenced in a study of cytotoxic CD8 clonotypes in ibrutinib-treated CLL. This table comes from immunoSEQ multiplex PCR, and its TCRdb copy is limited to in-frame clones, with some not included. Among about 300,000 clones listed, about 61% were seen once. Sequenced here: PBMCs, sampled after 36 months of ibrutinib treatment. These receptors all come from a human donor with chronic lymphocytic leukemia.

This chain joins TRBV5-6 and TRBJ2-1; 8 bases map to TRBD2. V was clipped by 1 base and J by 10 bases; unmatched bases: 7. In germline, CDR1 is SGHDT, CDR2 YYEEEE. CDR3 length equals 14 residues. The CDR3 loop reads CASSLSGTSDEQFF. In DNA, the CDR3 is TGTGCCAGCAGCTTGAGTGGGACTAGTGACGAGCAGTTCTTC. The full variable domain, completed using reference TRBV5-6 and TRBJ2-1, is DAGVTQSPTHLIKTRGQQVTLRCSPKSGHDTVSWYQQALGQGPQFIFQYYEEEERQRGNFPDRFSGHQFPNYSSELNVNALLLGDSALYLCASSLSGTSDEQFFGPGTRLTVL.

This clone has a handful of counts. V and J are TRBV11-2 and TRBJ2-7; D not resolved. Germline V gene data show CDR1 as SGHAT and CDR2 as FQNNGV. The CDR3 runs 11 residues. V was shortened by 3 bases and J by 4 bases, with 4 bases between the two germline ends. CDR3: CASSFKYEQYF. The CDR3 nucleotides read TGTGCCAGCAGCTTCAAGTACGAGCAGTACTTC. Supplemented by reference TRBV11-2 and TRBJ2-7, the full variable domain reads EAGVAQSPRYKIIEKRQSVAFWCNPISGHATLYWYQQILGQGPKLLIQFQNNGVVDDSQLPKDRFSAERLKGVDSTLKIQPAKLEDSAVYLCASSFKYEQYFGPGTRLTVT.

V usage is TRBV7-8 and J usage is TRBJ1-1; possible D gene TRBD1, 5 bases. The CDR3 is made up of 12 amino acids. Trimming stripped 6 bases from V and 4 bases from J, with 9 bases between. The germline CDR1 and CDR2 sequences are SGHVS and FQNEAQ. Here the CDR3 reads CASRSGTTEAFF. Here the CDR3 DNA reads TGTGCCAGCAGATCCGGGACCACTGAAGCTTTCTTT.

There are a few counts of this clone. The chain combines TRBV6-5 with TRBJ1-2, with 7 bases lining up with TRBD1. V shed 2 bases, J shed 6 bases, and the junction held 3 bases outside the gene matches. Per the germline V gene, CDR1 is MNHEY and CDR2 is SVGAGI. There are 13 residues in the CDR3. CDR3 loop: CASSYPGQNGYTF. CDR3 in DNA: TGTGCCAGCAGTTACCCGGGACAGAATGGCTACACCTTC.

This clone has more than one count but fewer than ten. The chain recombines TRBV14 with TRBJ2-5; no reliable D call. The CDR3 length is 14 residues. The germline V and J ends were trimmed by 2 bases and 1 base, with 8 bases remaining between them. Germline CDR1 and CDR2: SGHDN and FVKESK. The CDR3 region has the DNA TGTGCCAGCAGCCAAAGGGCAGGCCAAGAGACCCAGTACTTC. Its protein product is CASSQRAGQETQYF. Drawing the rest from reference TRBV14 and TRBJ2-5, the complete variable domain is EAGVTQFPSHSVIEKGQTVTLRCDPISGHDNLYWYRRVMGKEIKFLLHFVKESKQDESGMPNNRFLAERTGGTYSTLKVQPAELEDSGVYFCASSQRAGQETQYFGPGTRLLVL.

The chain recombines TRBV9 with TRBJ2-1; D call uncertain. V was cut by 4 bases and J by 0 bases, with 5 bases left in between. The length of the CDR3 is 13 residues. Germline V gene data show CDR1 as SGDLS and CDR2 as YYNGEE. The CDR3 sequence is CASSPNSYNEQFF. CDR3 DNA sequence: TGTGCCAGCAGCCCCAACTCCTACAATGAGCAGTTCTTC.

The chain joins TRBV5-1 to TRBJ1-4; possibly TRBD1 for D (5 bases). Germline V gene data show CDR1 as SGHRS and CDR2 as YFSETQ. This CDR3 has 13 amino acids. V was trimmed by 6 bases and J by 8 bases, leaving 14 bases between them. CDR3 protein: CASTTGFGEKLFF. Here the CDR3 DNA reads TGCGCCAGCACCACAGGTTTTGGCGAAAAACTGTTTTTT.

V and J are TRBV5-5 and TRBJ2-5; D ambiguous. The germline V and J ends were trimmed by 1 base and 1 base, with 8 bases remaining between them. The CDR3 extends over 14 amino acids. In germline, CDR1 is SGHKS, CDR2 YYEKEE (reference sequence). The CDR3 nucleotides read TGTGCCAGCAGCTTGTTGGCAGGCCAAGAGACCCAGTACTTC. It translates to CASSLLAGQETQYF. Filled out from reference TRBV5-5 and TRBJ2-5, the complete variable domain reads DAGVTQSPTHLIKTRGQQVTLRCSPISGHKSVSWYQQVLGQGPQFIFQYYEKEERGRGNFPDRFSARQFPNYSSELNVNALLLGDSALYLCASSLLAGQETQYFGPGTRLLVL.

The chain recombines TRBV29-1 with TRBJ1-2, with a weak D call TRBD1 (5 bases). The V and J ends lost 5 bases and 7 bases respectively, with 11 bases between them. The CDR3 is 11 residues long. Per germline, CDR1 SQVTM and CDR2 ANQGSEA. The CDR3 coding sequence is TGCAGCGTTAGTGGCAGGGCTGGCTACACCTTC. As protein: CSVSGRAGYTF.

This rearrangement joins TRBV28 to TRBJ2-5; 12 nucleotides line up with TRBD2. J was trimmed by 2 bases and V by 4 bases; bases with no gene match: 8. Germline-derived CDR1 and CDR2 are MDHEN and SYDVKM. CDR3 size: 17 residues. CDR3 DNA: TGTGCCAGCAGTTCGGGACTAGCGGGTCTTCCGCAAGAGACCCAGTACTTC. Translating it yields CASSSGLAGLPQETQYF.